The sequence of this T cell receptor beta chain was determined in a study of blood T cell repertoires in COVID-19. CDR3 length equals 17 residues. CDR1 LGHNA and CDR2 YSLEER come from the germline V gene. V lost 0 bases, J lost 7 bases, and 7 bases stayed unmatched. The assay was immunoSEQ multiplex PCR, and TCRdb's table has in-frame clones only and misses some. The table shows tens of thousands of clones, with less than 90% occurring only once. Sequencing was performed on peripheral blood. The sequence was obtained from a human donor in a cohort sampled during active COVID-19. The rearrangement joins TRBV4-3 to TRBJ1-5; 12 bases fit TRBD1. The CDR3 reads CASSQEIVGTGGQPQHF. The DNA for the CDR3 is TGCGCCAGCAGCCAAGAAATAGTCGGGACAGGGGGCCAGCCCCAGCATTTT.